One and the same sample provided the 21 T cell receptor beta chains below, sequenced in a study of OX40 agonist ivuxolimab in advanced cancers. The table came from immunoSEQ multiplex PCR; TCRdb's copy has only in-frame clones and leaves some out. The sample lists about 40,000 clones, roughly 91% occurring once. The sample here was CD4+ or CD8+ T cells sorted from blood, taken in a trial of the OX40 agonist ivuxolimab. The receptors shown here come from an adult with an advanced solid tumor such as melanoma, head and neck, liver or kidney cancer.

The chain links TRBV5-1 to TRBJ2-5, with 10 bases lining up with TRBD1. The germline gives CDR1 SGHRS, CDR2 YFSETQ. Germline trimming cut 2 bases from V and 5 bases from J; bases unmatched to any gene: 6. The CDR3 contains 15 residues. CDR3 nucleotide sequence: TGCGCCAGCAGCTTCCGGGACAGGGGTGGTGAGACCCAGTACTTC. Protein sequence: CASSFRDRGGETQYF.

The V gene is TRBV11-3, the J gene TRBJ1-1; no firm D call. The germline V and J ends were trimmed by 1 base and 11 bases, with 8 bases remaining between them. Per germline, CDR1 SGHNT and CDR2 YENEEA. There are 11 residues in the CDR3. CDR3 sequence reads: CASSLGGKAFF. The CDR3 region has the DNA TGTGCCAGCAGCTTAGGCGGCAAGGCTTTCTTT.

The chain recombines TRBV19 with TRBJ1-1; 7 bases match TRBD1. Germline values: CDR1 LNHDA, CDR2 SQIVND (reference sequence). The CDR3 totals 17 residues. V trimming: 5 bases; J trimming: 3 bases; junction bases outside the gene matches: 15. CDR3 DNA sequence: TGTGCCAGTAGTCAAAGACAGGGCATCTCATCTGACACTGAAGCTTTCTTT. Its protein product is CASSQRQGISSDTEAFF.

This clone is a singleton in its sample. V gene TRBV18 combines with J gene TRBJ2-3; D not resolved. CDR1 and CDR2 from the germline V gene are KGHSH and LQKENI. The CDR3 is 14 residues long. The V and J ends lost 3 bases and 0 bases respectively, with 7 bases between them. The CDR3 coding sequence is TGTGCCAGCTCACCGACTGTAAGCACAGATACGCAGTATTTT. Its protein is CASSPTVSTDTQYF.

The rearrangement uses TRBV11-2 and TRBJ1-3; TRBD1 agrees at 8 bases. Losses at the gene ends were 5 bases for V and 4 bases for J; bases not matched to a gene: 13. Germline assignment: CDR1 SGHAT and CDR2 FQNNGV. The CDR3 sequence is 17 residues long. CDR3 DNA sequence: TGTGCCAGCAGCCCACGCCGAATACAGGGGGAAGGAAACACCATATATTTT. Protein sequence: CASSPRRIQGEGNTIYF.

The chain carries TRBV5-8 and TRBJ2-5; 14 bases map to TRBD2. The CDR3 runs 19 residues. The germline V gene encodes CDR1 SGHTS and CDR2 YDEGEE. With 1 base clipped from V and 2 bases from J, the junction kept 10 bases outside the gene matches. Here the CDR3 reads CASSLTRLAGGLGQETQYF. CDR3 nucleotide sequence: TGTGCCAGCAGCTTGACCCGACTAGCGGGGGGGCTGGGGCAAGAGACCCAGTACTTC.

The chain has TRBV11-2 and TRBJ2-1; either TRBD1 or TRBD2 may supply D (6 bases each). The CDR3 covers 16 residues. Trimming shortened V by 1 base and J by 0 bases, and 10 bases separated the two germline ends. Germline values: CDR1 SGHAT, CDR2 FQNNGV. This chain's CDR3 is CASSLGRGDSYNEQFF. CDR3 DNA: TGTGCCAGCAGCTTAGGTAGGGGGGACTCCTACAATGAGCAGTTCTTC.

The chain links TRBV11-2 to TRBJ2-3; maybe TRBD2 (5 bases). The CDR3 is 14 residues long. Germline loops: CDR1 SGHAT, CDR2 FQNNGV. V lost 9 bases and J 1 base, leaving 14 bases between the germline ends. Here the CDR3 reads CASSAGRGTDTQYF. As DNA, the CDR3 is TGTGCCAGTAGCGCGGGCCGGGGCACAGATACGCAGTATTTT.

The gene calls are TRBV18 and TRBJ2-2; D call uncertain. The germline gives CDR1 KGHSH, CDR2 LQKENI. CDR3 length equals 13 residues. Trimming left V 0 bases short and J 5 bases short, with 4 bases between. CDR3 nucleotide sequence: TGTGCCAGCTCACCACCGTCGACCGGGGAGCTGTTTTTT. Its translation is CASSPPSTGELFF.

This clone was observed once. The V call is TRBV5-1, the J call TRBJ1-4; D is undetermined. The ends were cut back, 2 bases at V and 1 base at J, with 6 bases in the middle. The CDR3 has 14 residues. Germline loops: CDR1 SGHRS, CDR2 YFSETQ. CDR3 region: CASSLEVTNEKLFF. The CDR3 DNA sequence: TGCGCCAGCAGCTTAGAAGTAACTAATGAAAAACTGTTTTTT.

The CDR3 DNA follows: TGCAGCGTGACAGGGTCTAGTGCTAATGAAAAACTGTTTTTT. Translation: CSVTGSSANEKLFF. The rearrangement links TRBV29-1 to TRBJ1-4; 7 nucleotides agree with TRBD1. The V and J ends lost 6 bases and 3 bases, in that order; junction bases with no gene match: 7. The CDR3 is made up of 14 amino acids. Germline CDR1 is SQVTM and CDR2 is ANQGSEA.

The chain carries TRBV5-1 and TRBJ2-3; 10 bases fit TRBD1. Germline V CDR1 and CDR2: SGHRS, YFSETQ. V gave up 4 bases and J gave up 5 bases; unmatched junction bases: 7. The CDR3 has 15 residues. DNA of the CDR3: TGCGCCAGCAGCGCGACAGGGGGCTTGGGAGATACGCAGTATTTT. Its translation: CASSATGGLGDTQYF. The variable domain in full, completed from reference TRBV5-1 and TRBJ2-3, reads KAGVTQTPRYLIKTRGQQVTLSCSPISGHRSVSWYQQTPGQGLQFLFEYFSETQRNKGNFPGRFSGRQFSNSRSEMNVSTLELGDSALYLCASSATGGLGDTQYFGPGTRLTVL.

V is TRBV10-3 and J is TRBJ2-3; a weak D match, TRBD2 (6 bases). The V gene's germline CDR1 is ENHRY and CDR2 SYGVKD. The CDR3 has 13 residues. The V gene lost 0 bases and the J gene lost 5 bases, with 6 bases spanning the gap. CDR3 in amino acids: CAISESGGDTQYF. CDR3 DNA sequence: TGTGCCATCAGTGAGTCGGGGGGAGATACGCAGTATTTT.

The chain carries TRBV28 and TRBJ1-5; D may be TRBD1 (6 bases). Trimming removed 1 base at V and 4 bases at J, with 8 bases between. In germline, CDR1 is MDHEN, CDR2 SYDVKM. CDR3 length: 14 residues. CDR3 sequence: CASSLLQGNQPQHF. The CDR3 DNA is TGTGCCAGCAGTTTATTACAGGGTAATCAGCCCCAGCATTTT.

This chain connects TRBV29-1 to TRBJ1-4; TRBD1 agrees at 9 bases. V was pared by 7 bases and J by 7 bases, with 7 bases of the junction left unmatched. CDR1 and CDR2 (germline): SQVTM, ANQGSEA. CDR3 length equals 13 residues. CDR3: CSALDRGGEKLFF. DNA for the CDR3: TGCAGCGCCCTGGACAGGGGAGGTGAAAAACTGTTTTTT.

The chain uses TRBV18 and TRBJ2-5; D remains unclear. This CDR3 comprises 12 residues. V was clipped by 4 bases and J by 5 bases, with 8 bases between them. Germline CDR1 KGHSH, CDR2 LQKENI. The CDR3 sequence: CASSQAQETQYF. The CDR3 nucleotides read TGTGCCAGCTCACAAGCCCAGGAGACCCAGTACTTC.

The chain uses TRBV6-4 and TRBJ1-1; the D gene is possibly TRBD1 (5 bases). The V and J ends lost 10 bases and 4 bases respectively, with 22 bases between them. Germline V gene lookup returns CDR1 MRHNA and CDR2 SNTAGT. There are 15 residues in the CDR3. CDR3 bases: TGTGCCACCAGGCGTGAGGGGACTCAGGGCACTGAAGCTTTCTTT. This translates into CATRREGTQGTEAFF.

The J gene is TRBJ2-1, the V gene TRBV29-1; D is uncertain. Germline CDR1 SQVTM, CDR2 ANQGSEA. V gave up 3 bases and J gave up 4 bases, with 19 bases separating them. The CDR3 covers 16 residues. The CDR3 DNA sequence: TGCAGCGTTGACCGAGACATGCAACCCCCATACAATGAGCAGTTCTTC. Translated, it gives CSVDRDMQPPYNEQFF.

On this clone itself: This specimen includes other DNA sequences encoding the same CDR3. The chain recombines TRBV7-2 with TRBJ2-3, with TRBD1 matching 7 bases. Trimming at V came to 4 bases and at J to 0 bases, leaving 4 bases not matched to a gene. From germline, CDR1 is SGHTA and CDR2 FQGNSA. This CDR3 is built from 15 residues. CDR3 sequence reads: CASSSLTGSTDTQYF. The CDR3 DNA follows: TGTGCCAGCAGCTCCTTGACAGGGAGCACAGATACGCAGTATTTT. Filled out from reference TRBV7-2 and TRBJ2-3, the complete variable domain reads GAGVSQSPSNKVTEKGKDVELRCDPISGHTALYWYRQSLGQGLEFLIYFQGNSAPDKSGLPSDRFSAERTGGSVSTLTIQRTQQEDSAVYLCASSSLTGSTDTQYFGPGTRLTVL.

This chain joins TRBV7-6 and TRBJ2-2; D possibly uses TRBD1 or TRBD2 (5 bases each). The V gene's germline CDR1 is SGHVS and CDR2 FNYEAQ. This CDR3 spans 14 amino acids. V lost 5 bases to trimming and J lost 7 bases, with 14 bases between them. The CDR3 region is CASSPTGAGGELFF. The CDR3 region has the DNA TGTGCCAGCAGCCCTACCGGGGCGGGCGGGGAGCTGTTTTTT.

This clone occurred a few times. This rearrangement joins TRBV7-2 to TRBJ1-5; D might be TRBD1 (6 bases). The CDR3 sequence is 15 residues long. The V end was cut by 5 bases, the J end by 7 bases, with 18 bases between. In germline, CDR1 is SGHTA, CDR2 FQGNSA. Here the CDR3 reads CASSPHMGAGQPQHF. CDR3 bases: TGTGCCAGCAGCCCCCATATGGGGGCAGGCCAGCCCCAGCATTTT.